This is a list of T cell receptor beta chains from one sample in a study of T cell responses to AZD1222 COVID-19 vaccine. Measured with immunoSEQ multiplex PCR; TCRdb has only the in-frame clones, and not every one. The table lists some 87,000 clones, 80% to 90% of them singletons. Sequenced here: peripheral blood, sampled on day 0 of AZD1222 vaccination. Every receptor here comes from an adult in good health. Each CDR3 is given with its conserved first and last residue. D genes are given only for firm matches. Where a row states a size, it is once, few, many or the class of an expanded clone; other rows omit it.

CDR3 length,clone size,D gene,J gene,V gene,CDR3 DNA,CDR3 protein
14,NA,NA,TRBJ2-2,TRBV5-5,TGTGCCAGCAGCTTGCGGCAGGTCACCGGGGAGCTGTTTTTT,CASSLRQVTGELFF
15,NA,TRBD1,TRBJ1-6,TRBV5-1,TGCGCCAGCAGCCCGGGACAGGGGGCGTTAGGGCCCCTCCACTTT,CASSPGQGALGPLHF
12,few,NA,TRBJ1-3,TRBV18,TGTGCCAGCTCGGCGGATGGAAACACCATATATTTT,CASSADGNTIYF
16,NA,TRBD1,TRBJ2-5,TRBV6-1,TGTGCCAGCAGTGAAGCGCCGGGACAGGGGCCGGAGACCCAGTACTTC,CASSEAPGQGPETQYF
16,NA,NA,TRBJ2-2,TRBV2,TGTGCCAGCAGTGATAACCGGGGGAGTGGGGCCGGGGAGCTGTTTTTT,CASSDNRGSGAGELFF
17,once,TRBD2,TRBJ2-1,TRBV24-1,TGTGCCACCAGTGATCCGGGACTAGCGGGAGTCGACAATGAGCAGTTCTTC,CATSDPGLAGVDNEQFF
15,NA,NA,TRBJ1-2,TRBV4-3,TGCGCCAGCAGCCAAGATCAGGCCACCAACTATGGCTACACCTTC,CASSQDQATNYGYTF
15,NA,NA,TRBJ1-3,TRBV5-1,TGCGCCAGCAGCTTGGAATTGAACTCTGGAAACACCATATATTTT,CASSLELNSGNTIYF
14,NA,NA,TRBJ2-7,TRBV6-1,TGTGCCAGCAGTGAAGGGACAGCCACCTACGAGCAGTACTTC,CASSEGTATYEQYF
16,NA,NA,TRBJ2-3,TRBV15,TGTGCCACCAGCTCATCCTGGGGACGTGGCACAGATACGCAGTATTTT,CATSSSWGRGTDTQYF
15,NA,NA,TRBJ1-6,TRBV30,TGTGCCTGGAGTGTAGGTCCAGTCTATAATTCACCCCTCCACTTT,CAWSVGPVYNSPLHF
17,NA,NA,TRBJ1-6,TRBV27,TGTGCCAGCAGTTTATCGGGCTTCTGGGGGCTAAATTCACCCCTCCACTTT,CASSLSGFWGLNSPLHF
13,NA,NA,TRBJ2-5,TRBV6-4,TGTGCCAGCAGTGAGGGCAGGGTTGAGACCCAGTACTTC,CASSEGRVETQYF
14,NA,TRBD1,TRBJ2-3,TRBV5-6,TGTGCCAGCAGTTACGGACAGGGAGTAGATACGCAGTATTTT,CASSYGQGVDTQYF
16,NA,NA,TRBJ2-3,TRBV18,TGTGCCAGTTTCTTTCGGACTAACGGGAGTGTGGATACGCAGTATTTT,CASFFRTNGSVDTQYF
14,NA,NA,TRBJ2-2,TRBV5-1,TGCGCCAGCAGCTCAAAAGGGGTGACCGGGGAGCTGTTTTTT,CASSSKGVTGELFF
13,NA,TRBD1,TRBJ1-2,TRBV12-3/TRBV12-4,TGTGCCAGCACCGGGACAGGGGACTATGGCTACACCTTC,CASTGTGDYGYTF
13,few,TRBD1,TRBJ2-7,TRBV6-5,TGTGCCAGCAAAGGGACAGGCCCCTACGAGCAGTACTTC,CASKGTGPYEQYF
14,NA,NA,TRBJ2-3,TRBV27,TGTGCCAGCAGTCCCCCGACTAGCACAGATACGCAGTATTTT,CASSPPTSTDTQYF
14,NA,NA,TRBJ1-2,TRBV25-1,TGTGCCAGCAGTGAATTTGGCAGGAACTATGGCTACACCTTC,CASSEFGRNYGYTF
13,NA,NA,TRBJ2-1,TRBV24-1,TGTGCCACCAGTGATTTAAGAGCTTCGGGGCAGTTCTTC,CATSDLRASGQFF
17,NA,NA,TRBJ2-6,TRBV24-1,TGTGCCACCAGTGAACCCTCGGGTGGGGCCGGGGCCAACGTCCTGACTTTC,CATSEPSGGAGANVLTF
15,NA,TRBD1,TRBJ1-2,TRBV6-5,TGTGCCAGCAGTACATTACCTGACAGGGCCCTTGACTACACCTTC,CASSTLPDRALDYTF
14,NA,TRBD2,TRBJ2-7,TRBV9,TGTGCCAGCAACCCCGGCGGGAGGCTCAACGAGCAGTACTTC,CASNPGGRLNEQYF
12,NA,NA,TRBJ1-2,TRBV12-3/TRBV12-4,TGTGCCAGCAGGCCGGGGCGCCATGGCTACACCTTC,CASRPGRHGYTF
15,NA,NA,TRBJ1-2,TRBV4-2,TGTGCCAGCAGCCAAGAAACGGTCAGGGACTATGGCTACACCTTC,CASSQETVRDYGYTF
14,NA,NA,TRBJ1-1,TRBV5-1,TGCGCCAGCAGCTTGAACGTCGGGATTACTGAAGCTTTCTTT,CASSLNVGITEAFF
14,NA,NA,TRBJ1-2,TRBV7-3,TGTGCCAGCAGCTCAGACCCCGAATCAAATGGCTACACCTTC,CASSSDPESNGYTF
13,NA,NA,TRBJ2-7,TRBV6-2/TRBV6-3,TGTGCCAGCAGTTGGGAAGGGGGAAGCGAGCAGTACTTC,CASSWEGGSEQYF
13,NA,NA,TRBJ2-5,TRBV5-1,TGCGCCAGCAGCTTAGATTCTCAAGAGACCCAGTACTTC,CASSLDSQETQYF
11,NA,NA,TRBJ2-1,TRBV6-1,TGTGCCAGCAGTGAGGGGTATGAGCAGTTCTTC,CASSEGYEQFF
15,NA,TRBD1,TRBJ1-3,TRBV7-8,TGTGCCAGCAGCCCCGGACAGGGGGAAGGAAACACCATATATTTT,CASSPGQGEGNTIYF
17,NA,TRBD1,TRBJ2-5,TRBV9,TGTGCCAGCAGCGTAGGCGCCGGCAGGGGGATCCAAGAGACCCAGTACTTC,CASSVGAGRGIQETQYF
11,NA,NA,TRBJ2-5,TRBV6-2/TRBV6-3,TGTGCCAGCAGTCACTGGGAGACCCAGTACTTC,CASSHWETQYF
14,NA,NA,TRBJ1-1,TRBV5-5,TGTGCCAGCCGTAGCACAGGGACGAACACTGAAGCTTTCTTT,CASRSTGTNTEAFF
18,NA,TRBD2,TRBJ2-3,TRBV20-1,TGCAGTGCTAGTCCCCCTAGCGGGAGGTGGTTTAGCACAGATACGCAGTATTTT,CSASPPSGRWFSTDTQYF
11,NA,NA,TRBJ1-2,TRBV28,TGTGCCAGCACCCGGACGGGGGGCTACACCTTC,CASTRTGGYTF
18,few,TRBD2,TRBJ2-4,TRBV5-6,TGTGCCAGCAGCACCGGGGGGGTGCGGGACATAGCCAAAAACATTCAGTACTTC,CASSTGGVRDIAKNIQYF
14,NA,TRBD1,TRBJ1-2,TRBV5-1,TGCGCCAGCAGCCAAGGTGACAGGGGTTATGGCTACACCTTC,CASSQGDRGYGYTF
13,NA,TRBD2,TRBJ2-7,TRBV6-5,TGTGCCAGCAGTTACGGGCTAGCGGGAGAGCAGTACTTC,CASSYGLAGEQYF
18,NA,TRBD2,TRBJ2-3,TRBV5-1,TGCGCCAGCAGCTTGGTTTCGGCGGGCGGGAGGATCCCAGATACGCAGTATTTT,CASSLVSAGGRIPDTQYF
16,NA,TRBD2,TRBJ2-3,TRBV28,TGTGCCAGCAGTTTACGGCCGGGACTAGCCACAGATACGCAGTATTTT,CASSLRPGLATDTQYF
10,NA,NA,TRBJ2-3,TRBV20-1,TGCAGTCCTAGCACAGATACGCAGTATTTT,CSPSTDTQYF
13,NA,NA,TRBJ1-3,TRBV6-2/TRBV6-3,TGTGCCAGCAGTTTACTCTCTGGAAACACCATATATTTT,CASSLLSGNTIYF